This T cell receptor (beta chain) was profiled in a study of blood T cells in healthy people across ages. This clonotype was counted only a few times. The study recruited healthy Caucasian donors from Russia who were aged roughly 6 to 95. CDR3 length equals 17 residues. V lost 0 bases and J 8 bases, leaving 22 bases between the germline ends. The germline V gene has CDR1 LGHNA and CDR2 YNFKEQ. A second about 6 to 11 cycle PCR used barcoded and J-beta primers. Each TCR beta cDNA got a 12-nucleotide random molecular identifier. TCRdb re-called the 5' RACE reads with MiXCR, one entry per CDR3 protein. The table lists about 670,000 distinct CDR3 sequences, around 43% of them singletons.

The sequence derives from an older man in good health. The chain is built from TRBV4-2 and TRBJ1-2; D is perhaps TRBD1 (5 bases). The sequencing input was blood. The CDR3 loop reads CASSQEVAAGGEGGYTF. CDR3 nucleotide sequence: TGTGCCAGCAGCCAAGAGGTGGCCGCCGGGGGAGAAGGCGGCTACACCTTC.